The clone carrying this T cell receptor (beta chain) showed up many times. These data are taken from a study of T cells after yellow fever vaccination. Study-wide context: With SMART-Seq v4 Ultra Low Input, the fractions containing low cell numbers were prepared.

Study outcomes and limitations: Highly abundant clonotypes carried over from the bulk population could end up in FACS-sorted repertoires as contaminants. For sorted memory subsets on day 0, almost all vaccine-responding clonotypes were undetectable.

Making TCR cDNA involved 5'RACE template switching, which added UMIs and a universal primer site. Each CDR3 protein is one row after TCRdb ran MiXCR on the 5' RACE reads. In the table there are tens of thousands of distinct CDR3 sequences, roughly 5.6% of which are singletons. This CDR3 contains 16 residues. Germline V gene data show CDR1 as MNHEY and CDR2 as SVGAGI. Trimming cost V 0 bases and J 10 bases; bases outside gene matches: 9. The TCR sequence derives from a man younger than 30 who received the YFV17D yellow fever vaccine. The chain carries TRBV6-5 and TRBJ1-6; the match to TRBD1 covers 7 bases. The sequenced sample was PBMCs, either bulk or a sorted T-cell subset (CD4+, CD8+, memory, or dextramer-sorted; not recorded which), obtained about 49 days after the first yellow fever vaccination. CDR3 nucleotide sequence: TGTGCCAGCAGTTACTCCTTGCTACAGGGGAAGTCACCCCTCCACTTT. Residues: CASSYSLLQGKSPLHF.